The 21 T cell receptor beta chains below come from one sample, sequenced in a study of cytomegalovirus exposure and HLA in healthy donors. Researchers ran the PCR with 60 Vbeta and 13 Jbeta primers. TCRdb keeps only in-frame clones here, not all; method: immunoSEQ multiplex PCR. The sample table includes roughly 80,000 clones. Sequenced: PBMCs. These receptors came from a woman aged 25 to 39 in good health and CMV-seronegative.

J is TRBJ2-1 and V is TRBV4-1; D not certain. Germline V gives CDR1 MGHRA, CDR2 YSYEKL. The CDR3 is 14 residues long. Trimming took off 4 bases at V and 6 bases at J, with 13 bases between the two ends. CDR3 protein: CASSLAGHSNEQFF. The CDR3 DNA is TGCGCCAGCAGCCTCGCTGGGCATTCCAATGAGCAGTTCTTC.

The chain is built from TRBV5-1 and TRBJ2-5, with 10 bases identical to TRBD1. Germline values: CDR1 SGHRS, CDR2 YFSETQ. Trimming removed 4 bases from V and 1 base from J; junction bases left unmatched: 4. This CDR3 is built from 15 residues. CDR3 DNA sequence: TGCGCCAGCAGCCCGCGGGACAGGGGCCAAGAGACCCAGTACTTC. Translating gives CASSPRDRGQETQYF.

The V and J genes are TRBV29-1 and TRBJ1-2; TRBD1 is a possible D gene (5 bases). From germline, CDR1 is SQVTM and CDR2 ANQGSEA. Trimming shortened V by 4 bases and J by 7 bases, and 16 bases separated the two germline ends. This CDR3 contains 13 residues. The CDR3 loop is CSVGDSGSVGYTF. The CDR3 DNA reads as TGCAGCGTTGGAGACAGTGGGAGTGTTGGCTACACCTTC. The whole variable domain, filled in from reference TRBV29-1 and TRBJ1-2, reads SAVISQKPSRDICQRGTSLTIQCQVDSQVTMMFWYRQQPGQSLTLIATANQGSEATYESGFVIDKFPISRPNLTFSTLTVSNMSPEDSSIYLCSVGDSGSVGYTFGSGTRLTVV.

With regard to this clone: A read error may account for a junction end that differs from germline. This chain links TRBV30 with TRBJ1-2; the D gene is possibly TRBD1 (6 bases). Germline-derived CDR1 and CDR2 are GTSNPN and SVGIG (reference sequence). This CDR3 contains 15 residues. The CDR3 reads CAGSAGAGDHYGYTF. The DNA of the CDR3 is TGTGCCGGGAGTGCGGGGGCGGGGGATCACTATGGCTACACCTTC.

The genes are TRBV5-4 and TRBJ2-1; D is possibly TRBD2 (6 bases). V lost 3 bases and J lost 5, with 15 bases in between. The CDR3 runs 15 residues. Germline-derived CDR1 and CDR2 are SGHNT and YYREEE (reference sequence). As DNA, the CDR3 is TGTGCCAGCAGCTCCGGGACTTCGGGCCACAATGAGCAGTTCTTC. It is translated as CASSSGTSGHNEQFF.

This chain links TRBV7-2 with TRBJ2-5; TRBD2 matches at 8 bases. CDR1 SGHTA and CDR2 FQGNSA come from the germline V gene. This CDR3 spans 16 amino acids. The junction had 9 bases not matched to a gene; V was cut back by 6 bases and J by 0 bases. CDR3: CASRSKRGRYQETQYF. DNA for the CDR3: TGTGCCAGCAGGTCTAAGCGGGGGCGGTACCAAGAGACCCAGTACTTC.

CDR3 bases: TGTGCCAGCAGCTTAGGCGCTAGCGGGAGTGGTGGGGAGCTGTTTTTT. Its translation is CASSLGASGSGGELFF. The rearrangement links TRBV7-9 to TRBJ2-2; 10 bases are a match to TRBD2. The CDR3 has 16 residues. Germline loops: CDR1 SEHNR, CDR2 FQNEAQ (reference sequence). The ends lost 1 base at V and 8 bases at J; junction bases unmatched: 7.

V usage is TRBV19 and J usage is TRBJ2-7, with D possibly matching TRBD2 (6 bases). Trimming took off 5 bases at V and 1 base at J, with 12 bases between the two ends. From germline, CDR1 is LNHDA and CDR2 SQIVND (reference sequence). The CDR3 consists of 14 residues. CDR3 residues: CASSLNRGSYEQYF. The CDR3 DNA reads as TGTGCCAGTAGTCTGAACCGGGGGTCCTACGAGCAGTACTTC.

The V call is TRBV18, the J call TRBJ1-1, with 7 bases matching TRBD1. The CDR3 spans 14 residues. Germline assignment: CDR1 KGHSH and CDR2 LQKENI. J lost 2 bases, V lost 3 bases, and 3 bases had no gene match. CDR3 residues: CASSPRGDNTEAFF. CDR3 sequence (DNA): TGTGCCAGCTCACCCAGGGGGGATAACACTGAAGCTTTCTTT.

The genes are TRBV30 and TRBJ2-7, with 14 bases lining up with TRBD2. J gave up 2 bases and V 0 bases, and 12 bases lay outside the gene matches. The germline V gene encodes CDR1 GTSNPN and CDR2 SVGIG (reference sequence). CDR3 size: 19 residues. CDR3 sequence reads: CAWSVPRTSGRTSPYEQYF. The CDR3 bases are TGTGCCTGGAGTGTACCGCGGACTAGCGGGAGGACGTCCCCCTACGAGCAGTACTTC. Based on the CDR3 plus reference TRBV30 and TRBJ2-7, the full variable domain is SQTIHQWPATLVQPVGSPLSLECTVEGTSNPNLYWYRQAAGRGLQLLFYSVGIGQISSEVPQNLSASRPQDRQFILSSKKLLLSDSGFYLCAWSVPRTSGRTSPYEQYFGPGTRLTVT.

This chain uses TRBV19 with TRBJ1-5; D uncertain. The CDR3 runs to 12 residues. V dropped 5 bases and J dropped 7 bases, with 9 bases sitting between them. Germline V gene lookup returns CDR1 LNHDA and CDR2 SQIVND (reference sequence). The CDR3 loop reads CASSLGGQPQHF. The DNA of the CDR3 is TGTGCCAGTAGTTTGGGAGGGCAGCCCCAGCATTTT.

The J gene is TRBJ2-1, the V gene TRBV18; a possible D gene is TRBD2 (5 bases). The germline gives CDR1 KGHSH, CDR2 LQKENI. Trimming removed 1 base at V and 6 bases at J, with 13 bases between. This CDR3 has 15 residues. Here the CDR3 DNA reads TGTGCCAGCTCACCACGGAGAGGGAGTGTCAATGAGCAGTTCTTC. Protein sequence: CASSPRRGSVNEQFF.

The chain has TRBV6-5 and TRBJ1-5; a weak D match, TRBD1 (6 bases). This CDR3 comprises 12 residues. Germline-derived CDR1 and CDR2 are MNHEY and SVGAGI. Between the trimmed V and J ends, which lost 4 bases and 7 bases, there was a span of 8 bases. DNA of the CDR3: TGTGCCAGCAGTTTCAGGGGACAGCCCCAGCATTTT. Protein: CASSFRGQPQHF.

This chain joins TRBV6-6 and TRBJ1-2, with a tentative D call TRBD1 (5 bases). Germline assignment: CDR1 MNHNY and CDR2 SVGAGI (reference sequence). The CDR3 has 16 amino acids. V lost 0 bases and J 3 bases, leaving 14 bases between the germline ends. CDR3 nucleotide sequence: TGTGCCAGCAGTTACTCCCCGACAGTCATGGACTATGGCTACACCTTC. Protein: CASSYSPTVMDYGYTF.

The rearrangement uses TRBV28 and TRBJ2-2; 10 nucleotides agree with TRBD2. The ends lost 7 bases at V and 8 bases at J; junction bases unmatched: 7. This CDR3 comprises 14 residues. Germline loops: CDR1 MDHEN, CDR2 SYDVKM. The CDR3 is CASISLAGQGELFF. In DNA, the CDR3 is TGTGCCAGCATATCACTAGCGGGACAGGGGGAGCTGTTTTTT.

CDR3 amino acids: CASSLTGEAITEAFF. The CDR3 nucleotides are TGTGCCAGCAGCTTGACAGGGGAAGCAATTACTGAAGCTTTCTTT. This chain connects TRBV5-4 to TRBJ1-1, with 7 bases lining up with TRBD1. The V gene's germline CDR1 is SGHNT and CDR2 YYREEE (reference sequence). The CDR3 contains 15 residues. The V segment lost 1 base and the J segment 5 bases; nucleotides outside the gene matches: 8.

The V call is TRBV5-1, the J call TRBJ2-7; D unclear. The V gene's germline CDR1 is SGHRS and CDR2 YFSETQ. The V gene lost 0 bases and the J gene lost 7 bases, with 11 bases spanning the gap. The CDR3 is made up of 13 amino acids. The CDR3 here is CASSLALDQEQYF. In DNA form, the CDR3 reads TGCGCCAGCAGCTTGGCCCTAGACCAAGAGCAGTACTTC.

The chain carries TRBV5-1 and TRBJ1-1, with 8 bases that match TRBD1. The CDR3 runs 17 residues. Losses at the gene ends were 1 base for V and 6 bases for J; bases not matched to a gene: 14. Germline lookup yields CDR1 SGHRS and CDR2 YFSETQ. CDR3: CASSLRPGGAGWSEAFF. In DNA, the CDR3 is TGCGCCAGCAGCTTGAGGCCAGGGGGCGCGGGTTGGTCTGAAGCTTTCTTT.

The rearrangement links TRBV7-9 to TRBJ2-3; no clear D. Germline assignment: CDR1 SEHNR and CDR2 FQNEAQ (reference sequence). This CDR3 has 11 residues. V dropped 8 bases and J dropped 4 bases, with 7 bases sitting between them. The CDR3 is CASQLADTQYF. Written as DNA, the CDR3 is TGTGCCAGCCAACTCGCAGATACGCAGTATTTT.

Here the CDR3 reads CASSPLSVGMNTEAFF. DNA of the CDR3: TGTGCCAGCAGCCCTTTATCAGTGGGCATGAACACTGAAGCTTTCTTT. The genes are TRBV14 and TRBJ1-1; no firm D call. V lost 4 bases, J lost 0 bases, and 15 bases lay in between. The germline V gene has CDR1 SGHDN and CDR2 FVKESK. CDR3 length: 16 residues.

About this clone: Since no conserved phenylalanine or tryptophan closes the CDR3, a read error is the likely cause. The V and J genes are TRBV7-9 and TRBJ1-2, with D hard to call. This CDR3 contains 13 residues. Germline V gene sequence: CDR1 SEHNR, CDR2 FQNEAQ (reference sequence). The V end was cut by 1 base, the J end by 0 bases, with 3 bases between. The CDR3 nucleotides read TGTGCCAGCAGCTTAGAAGCTAACTATGGCTACACCCTC. It encodes CASSLEANYGYTL.